The rows below give T cell receptor beta chains drawn from one sample of a study of identifying expanded T cells in peripheral blood. The data were produced by immunoSEQ multiplex PCR, yet TCRdb's version contains in-frame clones alone and is incomplete. The sample yields about 100,000 clones, around nine tenths seen once. Sequenced sample: blood. Receptors were obtained from a person aged 18-69 years in good health. Each CDR3 is given with its conserved first and last residue. Each record gives: CDR3 length, D gene, V gene, J gene, clone size, CDR3 protein, CDR3 DNA. A D gene is named only where the DNA matches it firmly. The size entry is marked missing in some rows and otherwise reads once, few, many or a size class.

15	TRBD2	TRBV7-2	TRBJ2-1	-	CASRGTSGVYNEQFF	TGTGCCAGCAGGGGGACTAGCGGGGTTTACAATGAGCAGTTCTTC
13	-	TRBV5-1	TRBJ2-1	-	CASSTTDWNEQFF	TGCGCCAGCAGCACCACGGACTGGAATGAGCAGTTCTTC
14	-	TRBV4-3	TRBJ1-1	-	CASSQVQANTEAFF	TGCGCCAGCAGCCAAGTACAGGCGAACACTGAAGCTTTCTTT
16	TRBD2	TRBV9	TRBJ2-1	-	CASSGSIAGGPGEQFF	TGTGCCAGCAGCGGTTCTATAGCGGGGGGGCCGGGTGAGCAGTTCTTC
14	-	TRBV5-1	TRBJ1-4	-	CASSLGGANEKLFF	TGCGCCAGCAGCTTGGGGGGAGCGAATGAAAAACTGTTTTTT
15	TRBD1	TRBV18	TRBJ1-1	-	CASSLQTGGNTEAFF	TGTGCCAGCTCACTACAGACAGGGGGGAACACTGAAGCTTTCTTT
16	TRBD1	TRBV18	TRBJ1-5	-	CASSPTEQGRGQPQHF	TGTGCCAGCTCACCCACCGAACAGGGGAGGGGACAGCCCCAGCATTTT
14	TRBD1	TRBV13	TRBJ2-7	-	CASSLEGQGYEQYF	TGTGCCAGCAGCTTAGAGGGACAGGGGTACGAGCAGTACTTC
12	-	TRBV2	TRBJ1-6	-	CASNEAGSPLHF	TGTGCCAGCAACGAGGCAGGATCACCCCTCCACTTT
12	-	TRBV25-1	TRBJ1-4	-	CASSESGKLQFF	TGTGCCAGCAGTGAATCGGGGAAACTTCAATTTTTT
12	-	TRBV6-1	TRBJ1-2	-	CASSGDNYGYTF	TGTGCCAGCAGTGGAGACAACTATGGCTACACCTTC
13	-	TRBV19	TRBJ2-6	-	CASSRGKANVLTF	TGTGCCAGTAGCCGGGGGAAGGCCAACGTCCTGACTTTC
13	TRBD1	TRBV7-9	TRBJ1-2	-	CASSFQGGNGYTF	TGTGCCAGCAGCTTTCAGGGGGGGAATGGCTACACCTTC
13	TRBD2	TRBV5-4	TRBJ2-5	-	CASSLSASGGQYF	TGTGCCAGCAGCCTCTCGGCTAGCGGGGGCCAGTACTTC
17	-	TRBV25-1	TRBJ1-1	-	CASSDILSQGGQGEAFF	TGTGCCAGCAGTGACATACTTTCCCAGGGCGGTCAGGGTGAAGCTTTCTTT
12	-	TRBV2	TRBJ2-7	-	CAINTPSYEQYF	TGTGCCATCAACACACCGAGCTACGAGCAGTACTTC
15	-	TRBV27	TRBJ1-5	-	CASSSDSTLGEPQHF	TGTGCCAGCAGTTCGGACAGCACGCTTGGCGAGCCCCAGCATTTT
12	-	TRBV7-9	TRBJ2-7	few	CASSLIVGAALF	TGTGCCAGCAGCTTAATTGTTGGGGCAGCCCTATTC
12	-	TRBV29-1	TRBJ2-7	-	CSASGNSYEQYF	TGCAGCGCCTCGGGTAACTCCTACGAGCAGTACTTC
11	-	TRBV6-1	TRBJ2-1	-	CASRIYNEQFF	TGTGCCAGCAGGATTTACAATGAGCAGTTCTTC
16	TRBD2	TRBV5-6	TRBJ2-3	once	CASSSPGGSFTDTQYF	TGTGCCAGCAGCTCTCCGGGGGGTAGCTTCACAGATACGCAGTATTTT
12	-	TRBV5-5	TRBJ2-7	once	CASSFGSSEQYF	TGTGCCAGCAGCTTCGGGTCTAGCGAGCAGTACTTC
13	-	TRBV29-1	TRBJ1-1	-	CSLTGNRVTEAFF	TGCAGCCTTACAGGGAACCGGGTCACTGAAGCTTTCTTT
16	TRBD1	TRBV19	TRBJ1-5	-	CASSIPGQGGNQPQHF	TGTGCCAGTAGTATACCGGGACAGGGAGGCAATCAGCCCCAGCATTTT
14	-	TRBV7-2	TRBJ2-5	-	CASSLGGSKETQYF	TGTGCCAGCAGCTTAGGAGGCTCAAAAGAGACCCAGTACTTC
12	-	TRBV13	TRBJ2-7	-	CASSVSSYEQYF	TGTGCCAGCAGTGTTTCCAGCTACGAGCAGTACTTC
17	TRBD2	TRBV6-1	TRBJ2-2	-	CASSALAGGPNTGELFF	TGTGCCAGCAGTGCTCTCGCGGGGGGGCCGAACACCGGGGAGCTGTTTTTT
17	-	TRBV28	TRBJ2-7	-	CASSFGPLTHPSYEQYF	TGTGCCAGCAGTTTTGGTCCCCTAACCCACCCTTCCTACGAGCAGTACTTC
15	-	TRBV4-1	TRBJ2-1	-	CASSQVRGSYNEQFF	TGCGCCAGCAGCCAAGTGAGGGGGTCCTACAATGAGCAGTTCTTC
16	TRBD1	TRBV23-1	TRBJ1-2	-	CASSQGDPGGDYGYTF	TGCGCCAGCAGTCAAGGGGATCCAGGGGGCGACTATGGCTACACCTTC
15	TRBD1	TRBV7-9	TRBJ1-5	-	CASSRTGESAQPQHF	TGTGCCAGCAGTCGCACAGGGGAGAGTGCTCAGCCCCAGCATTTT